Listed here are 16 T cell receptor beta chains from one sample, sequenced in a study of identical twins. One entry per CDR3 protein results from TCRdb running MiXCR on the 5' RACE reads. The table records some 710,000 distinct CDR3 sequences, around 6% of them present only once. The material sequenced was naive T cells sorted from blood. These receptors all stem from a young man in good health.

The rearrangement joins TRBV20-1 to TRBJ2-3, with D uncertain. V dropped 6 bases and J dropped 0 bases, with 10 bases sitting between them. Germline CDR1 DFQATT, CDR2 SNEGSKA (reference sequence). This CDR3 has 13 amino acids. DNA for the CDR3: TGCAGTGCCGAATTCTCTAGCACAGATACGCAGTATTTT. It specifies CSAEFSSTDTQYF.

This clonotype was seen ten or more times. The rearrangement links TRBV12-3 or TRBV12-4 to TRBJ2-1; 10 positions agree with TRBD2. The CDR3 contains 14 residues. V lost 3 bases to trimming and J lost 7 bases; unmatched junction nucleotides: 3. DNA of the CDR3: TGTGCCAGCAGTTTGATAGCGGGAGGTAATGAGCAGTTCTTC. It yields the protein CASSLIAGGNEQFF.

The chain carries TRBV3-1 and TRBJ2-7; a possible D gene is TRBD2 (6 bases). In germline, CDR1 is LGHDT, CDR2 YNNKEL (reference sequence). The CDR3 length is 14 residues. The CDR3 is CASGKGWGGYEQYF. CDR3 sequence (DNA): TGTGCGAGTGGGAAGGGGTGGGGAGGATACGAGCAGTACTTC.

This sequence joins TRBV4-1 and TRBJ2-5; 9 positions agree with TRBD2. The CDR3 totals 16 residues. Germline V gene lookup returns CDR1 MGHRA and CDR2 YSYEKL. V shed 0 bases and J 5 bases; nucleotides not matched to a gene: 7. CDR3 amino acids: CASSQDSLAGRETQYF. The CDR3, as DNA: TGCGCCAGCAGCCAAGATAGCCTAGCGGGGCGGGAGACCCAGTACTTC.

This clonotype was seen repeatedly, ten times or more. CDR3 nucleotide sequence: TGCGCCAGCAGCTTGAGGGGGGGCAGGACTGAAGCTTTCTTT. Protein product: CASSLRGGRTEAFF. This chain uses TRBV5-1 with TRBJ1-1; D is perhaps TRBD1 (6 bases). The CDR3 covers 14 residues. The ends were cut back, 1 base at V and 5 bases at J, with 12 bases in the middle. CDR1 is SGHRS, CDR2 YFSETQ, per germline.

A few counts support this clonotype. The chain employs TRBV12-3 or TRBV12-4 and TRBJ2-4; D not certain. V lost 6 bases to trimming and J lost 2 bases, with 14 bases between them. The CDR3 is made up of 15 amino acids. The CDR3 is CASSPLERPKNIQYF. The CDR3 nucleotides read TGTGCCAGCAGCCCCCTAGAAAGGCCCAAAAACATTCAGTACTTC.

This clonotype has more than one count but fewer than ten. This chain uses TRBV15 with TRBJ2-3; 10 nucleotides align to TRBD2. V trimming: 2 bases; J trimming: 5 bases; junction bases outside the gene matches: 7. CDR3 size: 16 residues. CDR1 is LNHNV, CDR2 YYDKDF, per germline (reference sequence). The CDR3 is CATSRNSGRPEDTQYF. As DNA, the CDR3 is TGTGCCACCAGCAGAAATAGCGGGAGGCCCGAAGATACGCAGTATTTT. The full variable domain, its missing parts supplied by reference TRBV15 and TRBJ2-3, is DAMVIQNPRYQVTQFGKPVTLSCSQTLNHNVMYWYQQKSSQAPKLLFHYYDKDFNNEADTPDNFQSRRPNTSFCFLDIRSPGLGDTAMYLCATSRNSGRPEDTQYFGPGTRLTVL.

This clonotype was observed many times. The chain couples TRBV5-1 to TRBJ1-1; unclear D gene. Per germline, CDR1 SGHRS and CDR2 YFSETQ. This CDR3 region has 13 residues. Trimming cost V 5 bases and J 2 bases, with 10 bases left between them. The CDR3 nucleotides are TGCGCCAGCAGTATGGAGGTCAACACTGAAGCTTTCTTT. Residues: CASSMEVNTEAFF.

The rearrangement joins TRBV7-2 to TRBJ2-1; TRBD2 is a possible D gene (5 bases). V lost 6 bases and J 5 bases, leaving 14 bases between the germline ends. This CDR3 spans 14 amino acids. Germline CDR1 reads SGHTA; CDR2 reads FQGNSA. CDR3 amino acids: CASRFSEVHNEQFF. CDR3 DNA: TGTGCCAGCAGGTTTAGCGAGGTACACAATGAGCAGTTCTTC.

The chain links TRBV3-1 to TRBJ2-1, with TRBD2 as a possible D gene (5 bases). V was shortened by 2 bases and J by 9 bases, with 14 bases between the two germline ends. From germline, CDR1 is LGHDT and CDR2 YNNKEL (reference sequence). The CDR3 is 14 amino acids. CDR3 loop: CASSQWTGGGEQFF. DNA for the CDR3: TGTGCCAGCAGCCAATGGACTGGAGGCGGTGAGCAGTTCTTC.

Many counts were recorded for this clonotype. This chain links TRBV28 with TRBJ1-4, with 7 bases lining up with TRBD1. CDR1 MDHEN and CDR2 SYDVKM come from the germline V gene. The CDR3 spans 16 residues. The V gene end was trimmed by 1 base and the J gene end by 0 bases; junction bases not matched to a gene: 2. The CDR3 DNA reads as TGTGCCAGCAGTTTATCAGGACAGGCAACTAATGAAAAACTGTTTTTT. It is translated as CASSLSGQATNEKLFF.

This sequence joins TRBV7-6 and TRBJ2-5, with D maybe TRBD1 (5 bases). This CDR3 comprises 16 residues. Trimming left V 0 bases short and J 1 base short, with 12 bases between. The germline CDR1 and CDR2 sequences are SGHVS and FNYEAQ. CDR3 sequence reads: CASSLALDSVQETQYF. The CDR3 DNA reads TGTGCCAGCAGCTTAGCTCTCGACAGCGTCCAAGAGACCCAGTACTTC.

A few counts support this clonotype. V is TRBV6-2 or TRBV6-3 and J is TRBJ1-1; 7 bases are shared with TRBD1. Per germline, CDR1 MNHEY and CDR2 SVGEGT. V trimming: 1 base; J trimming: 4 bases; junction bases outside the gene matches: 3. CDR3 length equals 14 residues. The CDR3: CASSYFGTATEAFF. The DNA for the CDR3 is TGTGCCAGCAGTTACTTTGGGACAGCCACTGAAGCTTTCTTT.

The genes are TRBV28 and TRBJ2-5; perhaps TRBD2 as D (5 bases). The CDR3 is made up of 15 amino acids. Germline V gene sequence: CDR1 MDHEN, CDR2 SYDVKM. Deletions cut 6 bases from V and 4 bases from J, with 18 bases between. CDR3 DNA sequence: TGTGCCAGCAGGGTTGGACTTCCCCGTCGAGAGACCCAGTACTTC. Amino acids: CASRVGLPRRETQYF.

This chain connects TRBV3-1 to TRBJ2-1; D remains ambiguous. Germline V gene sequence: CDR1 LGHDT, CDR2 YNNKEL (reference sequence). V lost 4 bases and J lost 0, with 10 bases in between. The CDR3 extends over 15 amino acids. For the CDR3, the DNA is TGTGCCAGCAGCCTACGGATGGGCTCCTACAATGAGCAGTTCTTC. It yields the protein CASSLRMGSYNEQFF.

This rearrangement joins TRBV5-1 to TRBJ2-1; tentatively, D is TRBD1 (6 bases). TRBJ2-7 matches the DNA end more closely, so the J call is doubtful. CDR1 and CDR2 from the germline V gene are SGHRS and YFSETQ. The CDR3 covers 15 residues. The CDR3: CASSLVQGIYNEQYF. The CDR3 DNA follows: TGCGCCAGCAGCTTGGTGCAGGGGATATACAATGAGCAGTACTTC.